These 11 T cell receptor beta chains were all obtained from the same sample, sequenced in a study of T-cell reconstitution after alpha-beta-depleted transplantation in children. Unique molecular identifiers were used in preparing the TCRbeta library. TCRdb analysed the PCR reads with MiXCR anew, one entry per CDR3 protein. Of 300,000 to 400,000 distinct CDR3 sequences listed, 16% were seen once; the top ten hold roughly two fifths. The sample was PBMCs, mostly from graft donor cells, taken 360 days after TCRalphabeta/CD19-depleted stem cell transplant. All receptors derive from a male patient aged 2-10 years who had a stem cell transplant for acute lymphoblastic leukemia, so the T cells may come from the graft donor.

Ten or more counts support this clonotype. V is TRBV4-3 and J is TRBJ2-1; D is perhaps TRBD2 (6 bases). There are 14 residues in the CDR3. The V gene's germline CDR1 is LGHNA and CDR2 YSLEER. Trimming pared 0 bases from V and 13 bases from J, leaving 16 bases between. The CDR3 DNA reads TGCGCCAGCAGCCAAGAACGCGGGACTCCTACCCAGTTCTTC. It specifies CASSQERGTPTQFF.

This clonotype was picked up many times. V gene TRBV7-2 combines with J gene TRBJ2-5, with D perhaps assigned TRBD1 or TRBD2 (5 bases each). Germline-derived CDR1 and CDR2 are SGHTA and FQGNSA. V lost 2 bases and J 7 bases, leaving 14 bases between the germline ends. The CDR3 is made up of 14 amino acids. The CDR3: CASSLRGSGGTQYF. The DNA for the CDR3 is TGTGCCAGCAGCTTACGTGGGAGTGGGGGGACCCAGTACTTC.

This clonotype was observed a few times. V usage is TRBV20-1 and J usage is TRBJ2-4; unclear D gene. V dropped 5 bases and J dropped 0 bases, with 11 bases sitting between them. Germline CDR1 DFQATT, CDR2 SNEGSKA (reference sequence). This CDR3 is 14 amino acids long. As DNA, the CDR3 is TGCAGTGCTGGATTCACACTAGCCAAAAACATTCAGTACTTC. Translated, it gives CSAGFTLAKNIQYF.

This clonotype was seen at least ten times. V usage is TRBV6-1 and J usage is TRBJ2-2; D uncertain. V lost 6 bases and J 3 bases, leaving 11 bases between the germline ends. Looked up from germline, CDR1 is MNHNS and CDR2 is SASEGT. The CDR3 extends over 14 amino acids. The CDR3 DNA reads TGTGCCAGCAGCCGCGGTGGTTACACCGGGGAGCTGTTTTTT. It yields the protein CASSRGGYTGELFF.

This clonotype appeared many times. V is TRBV28 and J is TRBJ2-1, with TRBD1 identical over 10 bases. The V gene end was trimmed by 6 bases and the J gene end by 8 bases; junction bases not matched to a gene: 7. Per the germline V gene, CDR1 is MDHEN and CDR2 is SYDVKM. The CDR3 runs to 14 residues. The CDR3 nucleotides read TGTGCCAGCAGCATAACGGGACAGGGGCATGAGCAGTTCTTC. Its translation is CASSITGQGHEQFF. The variable domain in full, completed from reference TRBV28 and TRBJ2-1, reads DVKVTQSSRYLVKRTGEKVFLECVQDMDHENMFWYRQDPGLGLRLIYFSYDVKMKEKGDIPEGYSVSREKKERFSLILESASTNQTSMYLCASSITGQGHEQFFGPGTRLTVL.

This clonotype was seen a few times. V gene TRBV6-5 combines with J gene TRBJ1-4, with 8 positions matching TRBD1. Per germline, CDR1 MNHEY and CDR2 SVGAGI. Trimming took 4 bases from V and 8 from J; bases not matched to a gene: 9. The CDR3 runs to 15 residues. CDR3: CASSLAGGSSEKLFF. The CDR3 DNA reads as TGTGCCAGCAGTTTGGCAGGGGGCAGTTCGGAAAAACTGTTTTTT.

The rearrangement joins TRBV5-1 to TRBJ2-1; D not resolved. The CDR3 is 14 amino acids. The germline CDR1 and CDR2 sequences are SGHRS and YFSETQ. The ends were cut back, 6 bases at V and 10 bases at J, with 20 bases in the middle. CDR3 region: CASMSGSSAGEQFF. The CDR3 DNA follows: TGCGCCAGCATGAGTGGCAGTTCGGCCGGAGAGCAGTTCTTC.

Only a few counts were recorded for this clonotype. The V call is TRBV6-2 or TRBV6-3, the J call TRBJ2-1; D possibly matches TRBD1 or TRBD2 (5 bases each). The ends were cut back, 0 bases at V and 0 bases at J, with 18 bases in the middle. This CDR3 is 19 amino acids long. Germline values: CDR1 MNHEY, CDR2 SVGEGT. The DNA of the CDR3 is TGTGCCAGCAGTTACTCGGGGCTTTGGGGGAGAAGCTCCTACAATGAGCAGTTCTTC. Amino acid sequence: CASSYSGLWGRSSYNEQFF.

This CDR3 is CASSLGGPVIKETQYF. The CDR3 DNA reads as TGTGCCAGCAGCTTAGGAGGACCGGTAATTAAGGAGACCCAGTACTTC. The chain links TRBV7-9 to TRBJ2-5; D is uncertain. Trimming stripped 1 base from V and 5 bases from J, with 17 bases between. This CDR3 is 16 amino acids long. The germline V gene encodes CDR1 SEHNR and CDR2 FQNEAQ (reference sequence).

This chain uses TRBV7-6 with TRBJ2-5, with D perhaps matching TRBD1 (5 bases). Germline V lookup: CDR1 SGHVS, CDR2 FNYEAQ. V was cut by 1 base and J by 5 bases, with 23 bases left in between. The CDR3 totals 18 residues. CDR3 protein: CASSLDWLGSPSGETQYF. DNA of the CDR3: TGTGCCAGCAGCTTAGATTGGTTGGGCAGCCCCTCAGGGGAGACCCAGTACTTC.

The chain uses TRBV28 and TRBJ2-7, with D perhaps matching TRBD1 or TRBD2 (5 bases each). CDR1 and CDR2 (germline): MDHEN, SYDVKM. The CDR3 has 14 residues. With 4 bases removed from V and 4 bases from J, the gap between germline ends came to 14 bases. Here the CDR3 DNA reads TGTGCCAGCAGTTCCCCAGGGACGGGGTACGAGCAGTACTTC. Translating it yields CASSSPGTGYEQYF.